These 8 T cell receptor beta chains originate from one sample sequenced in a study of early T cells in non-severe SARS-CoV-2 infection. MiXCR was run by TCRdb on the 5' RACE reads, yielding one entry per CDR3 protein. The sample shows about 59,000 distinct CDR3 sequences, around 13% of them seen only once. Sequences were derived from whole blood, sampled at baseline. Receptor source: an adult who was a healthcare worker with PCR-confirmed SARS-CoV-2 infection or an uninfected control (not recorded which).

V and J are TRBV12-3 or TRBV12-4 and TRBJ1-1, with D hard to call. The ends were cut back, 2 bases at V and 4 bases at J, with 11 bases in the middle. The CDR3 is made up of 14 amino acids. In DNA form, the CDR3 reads TGTGCCAGCAGTTTAAGTCCGGGGTTCACTGAAGCTTTCTTT. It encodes CASSLSPGFTEAFF.

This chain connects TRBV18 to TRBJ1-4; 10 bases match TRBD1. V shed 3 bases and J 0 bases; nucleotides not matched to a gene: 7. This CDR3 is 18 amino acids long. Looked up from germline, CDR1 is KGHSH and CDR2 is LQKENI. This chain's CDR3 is CASSPGGQGSTTNEKLFF. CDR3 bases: TGTGCCAGCTCACCCGGGGGACAGGGGTCGACAACTAATGAAAAACTGTTTTTT.

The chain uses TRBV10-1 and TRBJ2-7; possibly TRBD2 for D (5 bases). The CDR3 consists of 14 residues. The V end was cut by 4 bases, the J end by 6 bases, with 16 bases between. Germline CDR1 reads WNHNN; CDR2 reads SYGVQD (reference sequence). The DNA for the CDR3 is TGCGCCAGCAGTGGGACGGTGGCTCGGGGCGAGCAGTACTTC. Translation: CASSGTVARGEQYF.

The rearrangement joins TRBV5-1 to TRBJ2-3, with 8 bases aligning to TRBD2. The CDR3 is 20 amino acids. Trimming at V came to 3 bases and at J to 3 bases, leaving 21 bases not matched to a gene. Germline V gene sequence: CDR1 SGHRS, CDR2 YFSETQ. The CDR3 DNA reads TGCGCCAGCAGCTCGAATAAGGCTGGCCGGGGGGGCTGGAGTACAGATACGCAGTATTTT. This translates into CASSSNKAGRGGWSTDTQYF.

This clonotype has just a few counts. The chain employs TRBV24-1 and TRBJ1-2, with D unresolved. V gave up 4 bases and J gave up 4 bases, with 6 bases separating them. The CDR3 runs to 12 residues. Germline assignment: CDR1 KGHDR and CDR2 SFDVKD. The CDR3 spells CATSDQIYGYTF. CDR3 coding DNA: TGTGCCACCAGTGACCAGATCTATGGCTACACCTTC.

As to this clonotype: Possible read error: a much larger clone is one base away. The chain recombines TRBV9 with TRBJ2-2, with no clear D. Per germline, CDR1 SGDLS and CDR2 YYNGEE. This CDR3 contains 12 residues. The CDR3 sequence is CVSSVNTGELFF. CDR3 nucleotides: TGTGTCAGCAGCGTCAACACCGGGGAGCTGTTTTTT.

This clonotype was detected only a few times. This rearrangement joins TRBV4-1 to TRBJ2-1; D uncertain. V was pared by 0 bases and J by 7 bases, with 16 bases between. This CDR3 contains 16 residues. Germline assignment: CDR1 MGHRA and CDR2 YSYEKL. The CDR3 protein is CASSQDGIPYTNEQFF. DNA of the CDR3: TGCGCCAGCAGCCAAGACGGCATCCCCTATACAAATGAGCAGTTCTTC.

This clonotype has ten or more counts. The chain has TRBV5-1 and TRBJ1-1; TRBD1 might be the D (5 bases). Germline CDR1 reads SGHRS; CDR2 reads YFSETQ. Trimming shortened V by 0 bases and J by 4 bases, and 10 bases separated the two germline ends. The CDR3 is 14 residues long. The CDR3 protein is CASSLAGSGTEAFF. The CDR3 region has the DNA TGCGCCAGCAGCTTGGCAGGGAGTGGCACTGAAGCTTTCTTT.